This T cell receptor (beta chain) came from a study of blood T cell repertoires in COVID-19. TCRdb's table, derived via immunoSEQ multiplex PCR, lists solely in-frame clones and lacks some. The table lists under 250,000 clones, over 70% of them singletons, with about 4% in the top ten. V lost 0 bases and J 14 bases, leaving 25 bases between the germline ends. The CDR3 is 16 amino acids. CDR1 and CDR2 from the germline V gene are LGHDT and YNNKEL (reference sequence). This clone is a singleton in its sample. The rearrangement links TRBV3-1 (or the pseudogene TRBV3-2) to TRBJ1-1; tentative D call: TRBD1 (6 bases). What was sequenced was PBMCs or T cells enriched from blood (not recorded which). This clonotype was sampled from a woman under 40 who had been exposed to COVID-19. The CDR3 DNA sequence: TGTGCCAGCAGCCAAGATTTCCCTCAGGGGACGGGGCGGAGGTTCTTT. Amino acid sequence: CASSQDFPQGTGRRFF.